These 20 T cell receptor beta chains were sequenced from one sample in a study of regulatory T cells in long-lasting Graves disease. Time point: newly diagnosed GD, antithyroid drugs for less than 3 months. Generation of the TCR library employed RNA extracted from PBMCs. CDR3-region Arm-PCR and iRepertoire HTBI primers produced the TCR beta libraries. TCRdb ran MiXCR on the multiplex PCR reads and lists one entry per CDR3 protein. The sample contains 400,000 to 450,000 distinct CDR3 sequences, approximately 15% of which appear only once. These data also featured in a second study, about T cells in Graves' hyperthyroidism and ophthalmopathy.

Sequencing used peripheral blood mononuclear cells (PBMCs), obtained at new diagnosis, from a patient treated with antithyroid drugs. The receptors were gathered from a woman aged 25 to 39 with Graves disease.

This clonotype came up a few times. This sequence joins TRBV18 and TRBJ1-5; D is possibly TRBD1 (6 bases). CDR1 and CDR2 from the germline V gene are KGHSH and LQKENI. V lost 3 bases and J lost 3, with 15 bases in between. The CDR3 length is 16 residues. The CDR3 region is CASSPGAGVVNQPQHF. The CDR3 coding sequence is TGTGCCAGCTCACCGGGCGCAGGGGTTGTCAATCAGCCCCAGCATTTT. The whole variable domain, filled in from reference TRBV18 and TRBJ1-5, reads NAGVMQNPRHLVRRRGQEARLRCSPMKGHSHVYWYRQLPEEGLKFMVYLQKENIIDESGMPKERFSAEFPKEGPSILRIQQVVRGDSAAYFCASSPGAGVVNQPQHFGDGTRLSIL.

This clonotype was detected ten times or more. The chain uses TRBV3-1 and TRBJ2-3, with D possibly being TRBD2 (5 bases). This CDR3 has 17 residues. The germline gives CDR1 LGHDT, CDR2 YNNKEL (reference sequence). The V and J ends lost 1 base and 1 base respectively, with 15 bases between them. Written as DNA, the CDR3 is TGTGCCAGCAGCCAAGGGTCGGTGCGGGCAGGCACAGATACGCAGTATTTT. It translates to CASSQGSVRAGTDTQYF.

V and J are TRBV5-6 and TRBJ2-1, with 12 bases that match TRBD2. The J segment lost 7 bases and the V segment lost 4 bases, leaving 6 bases of the junction unmatched. Germline V gives CDR1 SGHDT, CDR2 YYEEEE. The CDR3 has 15 amino acids. CDR3 amino acids: CASSPTSGSRNEQFF. CDR3 coding DNA: TGTGCCAGCAGCCCGACTAGCGGGAGTAGGAATGAGCAGTTCTTC.

This chain uses TRBV25-1 with TRBJ2-3; the D is unclear. Trimming shortened V by 6 bases and J by 3 bases, and 10 bases separated the two germline ends. CDR3 size: 13 residues. Germline V CDR1 and CDR2: MGHDK, SYGVNS. This chain's CDR3 is CASRGVGTDTQYF. CDR3 DNA sequence: TGTGCCAGCAGGGGTGTGGGGACAGATACGCAGTATTTT.

This clonotype has ten or more counts. The chain uses TRBV6-9 and TRBJ1-2, with D possibly matching TRBD1 (5 bases). The V and J ends lost 3 bases and 5 bases respectively, with 10 bases between them. CDR1 is MNHGY, CDR2 SVAAGI, per germline. CDR3 length equals 13 residues. CDR3 residues: CASSYSPGYGYTF. CDR3 DNA sequence: TGTGCCAGCAGTTACTCCCCAGGGTATGGCTACACCTTC.

This clonotype came up many times. J is TRBJ2-3 and V is TRBV11-2; TRBD1 might be the D (6 bases). V lost 1 base and J lost 2, with 10 bases in between. CDR1 and CDR2 from the germline V gene are SGHAT and FQNNGV. The CDR3 sequence is 15 residues long. CDR3 in DNA: TGTGCCAGCAGCTTAGGCGGACAGAACACAGATACGCAGTATTTT. Translating gives CASSLGGQNTDTQYF. Together with reference TRBV11-2 and TRBJ2-3, the CDR3 gives the full variable domain: EAGVAQSPRYKIIEKRQSVAFWCNPISGHATLYWYQQILGQGPKLLIQFQNNGVVDDSQLPKDRFSAERLKGVDSTLKIQPAKLEDSAVYLCASSLGGQNTDTQYFGPGTRLTVL.

About this clonotype: Germline and junction disagree at one end, which may indicate a read error. V usage is TRBV11-2 and J usage is TRBJ2-1, with D perhaps matching TRBD2 (5 bases). CDR1 and CDR2 (germline): SGHAT, FQNNGV. The CDR3 is 13 amino acids. The CDR3 is CASGQDRGREQFF. In nucleotides, the CDR3 is TGCGCCAGCGGCCAAGACCGCGGGCGTGAGCAGTTCTTC.

The chain recombines TRBV30 with TRBJ1-6; TRBD1 is a possible D gene (6 bases). Germline CDR1 GTSNPN, CDR2 SVGIG (reference sequence). The CDR3 is 13 residues long. Trimming stripped 4 bases from V and 6 bases from J, with 10 bases between. The CDR3 loop is CAWTGQTNSPLHF. DNA for the CDR3: TGTGCCTGGACCGGACAGACTAATTCACCCCTCCACTTT.

This clonotype showed up many times. The V call is TRBV24-1, the J call TRBJ2-1; maybe TRBD2 (5 bases). The CDR3 consists of 16 residues. The V end lost 0 bases, the J end lost 4 bases, and 12 bases lay between the germline ends. Germline lookup yields CDR1 KGHDR and CDR2 SFDVKD. For the CDR3, the DNA is TGTGCCACCAGTGATTTGTCGGGTCGGGGTTACAATGAGCAGTTCTTC. It encodes CATSDLSGRGYNEQFF.

This clonotype was recorded at least ten times. The chain combines TRBV2 with TRBJ2-7, with 8 bases matching TRBD1. Germline V lookup: CDR1 SNHLY, CDR2 FYNNEI. The CDR3 has 14 residues. Germline trimming cut 4 bases from V and 1 base from J; bases unmatched to any gene: 3. CDR3 sequence reads: CASSARTGSYEQYF. The CDR3 bases are TGTGCCAGCAGTGCGAGGACAGGGTCCTACGAGCAGTACTTC.

J is TRBJ2-3 and V is TRBV5-1; 15 bases map to TRBD2. The CDR3 spans 18 residues. V shed 3 bases, J shed 5 bases, and the junction held 10 bases outside the gene matches. Looked up from germline, CDR1 is SGHRS and CDR2 is YFSETQ. CDR3 protein: CASSSGLAGGGLEDTQYF. The CDR3 region has the DNA TGCGCCAGCAGCTCGGGACTAGCGGGAGGAGGTCTGGAAGATACGCAGTATTTT.

This chain uses TRBV27 with TRBJ2-1; weak D call: TRBD2 (5 bases). The V and J ends lost 5 bases and 0 bases respectively, with 11 bases between them. The CDR3 is 15 residues long. Germline assignment: CDR1 MNHEY and CDR2 SMNVEV (reference sequence). Written as DNA, the CDR3 is TGTGCCAGCAGTACTACTAGATTCTCCTACAATGAGCAGTTCTTC. It translates to CASSTTRFSYNEQFF.

This clonotype was detected only a few times. V gene TRBV25-1 combines with J gene TRBJ2-7, with a tentative D call TRBD2 (6 bases). CDR1 is MGHDK, CDR2 SYGVNS, per germline. V was trimmed by 1 base and J by 3 bases, leaving 10 bases between them. There are 14 residues in the CDR3. The CDR3 loop is CASSEWEEGYEQYF. CDR3 sequence (DNA): TGTGCCAGCAGTGAATGGGAGGAGGGCTACGAGCAGTACTTC.

Many counts were recorded for this clonotype. This chain connects TRBV29-1 to TRBJ2-1; 8 bases agree with TRBD1. Trimming at V came to 4 bases and at J to 0 bases, leaving 8 bases not matched to a gene. Per the germline V gene, CDR1 is SQVTM and CDR2 is ANQGSEA. The CDR3 totals 16 residues. CDR3 protein: CSVVRDRRISYNEQFF. CDR3 nucleotide sequence: TGCAGCGTTGTCCGGGACAGGCGGATCTCCTACAATGAGCAGTTCTTC.

In its sample, this clonotype was seen many times. The chain links TRBV12-3 or TRBV12-4 to TRBJ2-1, with TRBD2 as a possible D gene (6 bases). Trimming took 3 bases from V and 8 from J, leaving 17 bases between them. This CDR3 spans 15 amino acids. CDR3 coding DNA: TGTGCCAGCAGTTTCTCTTGGTATTCGGGAGATGAGCAGTTCTTC. Residues: CASSFSWYSGDEQFF.

This clonotype was seen at least ten times. The chain is built from TRBV7-9 and TRBJ2-1, with 8 nucleotides matching TRBD2. The CDR3 consists of 13 residues. Germline-derived CDR1 and CDR2 are SEHNR and FQNEAQ (reference sequence). V dropped 10 bases and J dropped 8; count of bases not matched to a gene: 10. Written as DNA, the CDR3 is TGTGCCACCGGGGACGGGGGGGTCGATGAGCAGTTCTTC. It encodes CATGDGGVDEQFF.

The table lists this clonotype with many counts. V usage is TRBV2 and J usage is TRBJ2-1, with D perhaps matching TRBD2 (6 bases). The CDR3 length is 13 residues. V lost 6 bases, J lost 9 bases, and 15 bases lay in between. Germline loops: CDR1 SNHLY, CDR2 FYNNEI. CDR3 sequence reads: CASSEASLAEQFF. For the CDR3, the DNA is TGTGCCAGCAGCGAGGCTTCACTAGCTGAGCAGTTCTTC. Combining the CDR3 with reference TRBV2 and TRBJ2-1 gives the whole variable domain EPEVTQTPSHQVTQMGQEVILRCVPISNHLYFYWYRQILGQKVEFLVSFYNNEISEKSEIFDDQFSVERPDGSNFTLKIRSTKLEDSAMYFCASSEASLAEQFFGPGTRLTVL.

This clonotype was seen repeatedly, ten times or more. The chain has TRBV19 and TRBJ2-1; 7 bases are shared with TRBD2. CDR1 and CDR2 (germline): LNHDA, SQIVND (reference sequence). Germline trimming cut 9 bases from V and 4 bases from J; bases unmatched to any gene: 9. The CDR3 loop spans 14 amino acids. This chain's CDR3 is CASSERGLYNEQFF. The CDR3 DNA sequence: TGTGCCAGCAGTGAGCGGGGACTATACAATGAGCAGTTCTTC.

This rearrangement joins TRBV6-1 to TRBJ2-7, with 9 nucleotides matching TRBD2. This CDR3 has 14 residues. V was clipped by 7 bases and J by 2 bases; unmatched bases: 6. CDR1 and CDR2 from the germline V gene are MNHNS and SASEGT. The CDR3 here is CASTLIAGAYEQYF. The CDR3 DNA reads as TGTGCCAGCACCCTAATAGCGGGAGCCTACGAGCAGTACTTC.

This clonotype has only a few counts. The chain recombines TRBV5-4 with TRBJ2-3; no clear D gene. This CDR3 is built from 15 residues. V was shortened by 0 bases and J by 0 bases, with 8 bases between the two germline ends. From germline, CDR1 is SGHNT and CDR2 YYREEE (reference sequence). CDR3 loop: CASSLDSSSTDTQYF. CDR3 sequence (DNA): TGTGCCAGCAGCTTGGACAGCTCTAGCACAGATACGCAGTATTTT.